The 21 T cell receptor beta chains listed next were all sequenced from one sample in a study of T cell responses to AZD1222 COVID-19 vaccine. Some clones are missing from TCRdb's copy, which holds only in-frame ones; the method was immunoSEQ multiplex PCR. This table has 100,000 to 140,000 clones, 80% to 90% appearing once. The material was peripheral blood, obtained on day 0 of AZD1222 vaccination. The origin of the receptors is an adult in good health.

This sequence joins TRBV6-4 and TRBJ2-3, with no clear D. Germline values: CDR1 MRHNA, CDR2 SNTAGT. CDR3 length: 11 residues. V gave up 0 bases and J gave up 5 bases, with 0 bases separating them. Here the CDR3 DNA reads TGTGCCAGCAGTGACTCAGATACGCAGTATTTT. It yields the protein CASSDSDTQYF.

The V call is TRBV15, the J call TRBJ2-3; D call uncertain. The ends were cut back, 5 bases at V and 6 bases at J, with 9 bases in the middle. The CDR3 has 12 amino acids. Germline V gene sequence: CDR1 LNHNV, CDR2 YYDKDF (reference sequence). CDR3 nucleotides: TGTGCCACCAGCTTTGGAGAGGATACGCAGTATTTT. It is translated as CATSFGEDTQYF.

The gene calls are TRBV21-1 and TRBJ1-1; the table gives TRBD1 as D, unverified against the DNA. TRBV21-1 is termed a pseudogene. This CDR3 region has 16 residues. The CDR3 nucleotides read TGTGCCAGCAGCAAATGTCAAAGGCAGGGGGACACTGAAGCTTTCTTT. Its translation is CASSKCQRQGDTEAFF.

This chain joins TRBV24-1 and TRBJ2-2, with 7 bases that match TRBD1. V dropped 5 bases and J dropped 6; count of bases not matched to a gene: 11. Looked up from germline, CDR1 is KGHDR and CDR2 is SFDVKD. The CDR3 is made up of 16 amino acids. The chain's CDR3 is CATSVLGTGDAGELFF. The CDR3 region has the DNA TGTGCCACCAGTGTCTTGGGCACAGGGGACGCCGGGGAGCTGTTTTTT.

This chain joins TRBV10-3 and TRBJ1-2; D gene uncertain. Germline values: CDR1 ENHRY, CDR2 SYGVKD. Trimming took off 2 bases at V and 1 base at J, with 5 bases between the two ends. CDR3 length equals 13 residues. The CDR3 region is CAISEVNNYGYTF. DNA of the CDR3: TGTGCCATCAGTGAGGTCAATAACTATGGCTACACCTTC.

The chain recombines TRBV5-1 with TRBJ2-3, with D perhaps matching TRBD1 (6 bases). The V and J ends lost 7 bases and 4 bases respectively, with 19 bases between them. The CDR3 extends over 15 amino acids. Per the germline V gene, CDR1 is SGHRS and CDR2 is YFSETQ. CDR3: CASGRRGSSPDTQYF. The CDR3 region has the DNA TGCGCCAGCGGCCGTAGGGGGAGTAGCCCAGATACGCAGTATTTT.

The chain couples TRBV19 to TRBJ1-1; D remains unclear. The CDR3 is 15 amino acids. Trimming removed 4 bases from V and 3 bases from J, with 15 bases in between. Germline loops: CDR1 LNHDA, CDR2 SQIVND (reference sequence). The DNA of the CDR3 is TGTGCCAGTAGTAGGTCCGGGCGCCCATACACTGAAGCTTTCTTT. Protein product: CASSRSGRPYTEAFF.

The chain carries TRBV28 and TRBJ1-2; TRBD1 is a possible D gene (5 bases). In germline, CDR1 is MDHEN, CDR2 SYDVKM. V shed 6 bases and J shed 5 bases, with 13 bases lying between them. This CDR3 has 13 amino acids. CDR3 nucleotides: TGTGCCAGCAGACCGGGGCCTAGGTATGGCTACACCTTC. It encodes CASRPGPRYGYTF.

This chain uses TRBV29-1 with TRBJ2-2; D is possibly TRBD2 (5 bases). From germline, CDR1 is SQVTM and CDR2 ANQGSEA. Trimming left V 6 bases short and J 7 bases short, with 12 bases between. The CDR3 extends over 12 amino acids. CDR3 region: CSVGFRGGELFF. As DNA, the CDR3 is TGCAGCGTGGGCTTTCGGGGCGGGGAGCTGTTTTTT.

This chain uses TRBV12-3 or TRBV12-4 with TRBJ1-3; TRBD1 aligns across 9 bases. The V and J ends lost 6 bases and 5 bases, in that order; junction bases with no gene match: 2. The CDR3 spans 13 residues. The CDR3 coding sequence is TGTGCCAGCAGAGGGACAGGGAGAAACACCATATATTTT. Protein sequence: CASRGTGRNTIYF.

The rearrangement uses TRBV3-1 (or the pseudogene TRBV3-2) and TRBJ1-3; D gene uncertain. The CDR3 contains 16 residues. V was clipped by 1 base and J by 0 bases, with 10 bases between them. The germline gives CDR1 LGHDT, CDR2 YNNKEL (reference sequence). The CDR3, as DNA: TGTGCCAGCAGCCAAGGGCACATAAACTCTGGAAACACCATATATTTT. Translated: CASSQGHINSGNTIYF.

This clone was picked up a small number of times. The chain employs TRBV2 and TRBJ2-7, with D perhaps matching TRBD2 (5 bases). Trimming removed 6 bases at V and 0 bases at J, with 15 bases between. The CDR3 consists of 15 residues. In germline, CDR1 is SNHLY, CDR2 FYNNEI. CDR3 amino acids: CASRDDTGSSYEQYF. CDR3 nucleotides: TGTGCCAGCAGGGATGACACGGGGAGCTCCTACGAGCAGTACTTC. Looking up the rest from reference TRBV2 and TRBJ2-7 gives the full variable domain: EPEVTQTPSHQVTQMGQEVILRCVPISNHLYFYWYRQILGQKVEFLVSFYNNEISEKSEIFDDQFSVERPDGSNFTLKIRSTKLEDSAMYFCASRDDTGSSYEQYFGPGTRLTVT.

Of note for this clone: The same CDR3 can be traced to other DNA sequences in this sample. The chain employs TRBV27 and TRBJ1-5; 10 bases are a match to TRBD1. This CDR3 is 15 amino acids long. V shed 6 bases, J shed 4 bases, and the junction held 6 bases outside the gene matches. Per germline, CDR1 MNHEY and CDR2 SMNVEV (reference sequence). CDR3 sequence: CASSTGQGRNQPQHF. In DNA, the CDR3 is TGTGCCAGCAGCACGGGACAGGGGAGGAATCAGCCCCAGCATTTT.

This clone has a handful of counts. V is TRBV28 and J is TRBJ2-1; D is unclear. The CDR3 spans 16 residues. The germline V and J ends were trimmed by 5 bases and 0 bases, with 14 bases remaining between them. Germline CDR1 is MDHEN and CDR2 is SYDVKM. CDR3: CASSPETVSSYNEQFF. The CDR3 nucleotides read TGTGCCAGCAGTCCCGAGACCGTTAGCTCCTACAATGAGCAGTTCTTC.

The chain uses TRBV7-8 and TRBJ2-1; TRBD2 is a possible D gene (6 bases). CDR3 length: 14 amino acids. V was shortened by 5 bases and J by 9 bases, with 17 bases between the two germline ends. Germline values: CDR1 SGHVS, CDR2 FQNEAQ. For the CDR3, the DNA is TGTGCCAGCAGCCGAGGGAGGAGAATGGGTGAGCAGTTCTTC. It codes for CASSRGRRMGEQFF.

The chain employs TRBV7-2 and TRBJ2-2; possibly TRBD2 for D (6 bases). Trimming removed 7 bases at V and 4 bases at J, with 13 bases between. This CDR3 has 14 amino acids. CDR1 and CDR2 from the germline V gene are SGHTA and FQGNSA. CDR3 nucleotide sequence: TGTGCCAGCACTCGGGAGACGGGCACCGGGGAGCTGTTTTTT. Translated: CASTRETGTGELFF.

The chain recombines TRBV18 with TRBJ1-1; possibly TRBD1 for D (6 bases). V was cut by 5 bases and J by 3 bases, with 19 bases left in between. Germline CDR1 reads KGHSH; CDR2 reads LQKENI. The CDR3 runs to 16 residues. The CDR3 DNA is TGTGCCAGCTCAACCTTTGGGGGCAAGGGCGACACTGAAGCTTTCTTT. Translation gives CASSTFGGKGDTEAFF.

V is TRBV18 and J is TRBJ1-5, with D unresolved. The CDR3 extends over 13 amino acids. The germline V gene has CDR1 KGHSH and CDR2 LQKENI. V lost 6 bases and J lost 4, with 10 bases in between. CDR3 loop: CASSDGPNQPQHF. CDR3 in DNA: TGTGCCAGCTCGGACGGACCAAATCAGCCCCAGCATTTT.

V and J are TRBV11-2 and TRBJ1-2, with D unclear. The CDR3 contains 13 residues. The V gene lost 5 bases and the J gene lost 4 bases, with 11 bases spanning the gap. Germline assignment: CDR1 SGHAT and CDR2 FQNNGV. The CDR3 protein is CASSPQVSYGYTF. DNA of the CDR3: TGTGCCAGCAGCCCCCAGGTGTCCTATGGCTACACCTTC. Drawing the rest from reference TRBV11-2 and TRBJ1-2, the complete variable domain is EAGVAQSPRYKIIEKRQSVAFWCNPISGHATLYWYQQILGQGPKLLIQFQNNGVVDDSQLPKDRFSAERLKGVDSTLKIQPAKLEDSAVYLCASSPQVSYGYTFGSGTRLTVV.

This clone was picked up many times. The chain recombines TRBV7-9 with TRBJ1-6; D may be TRBD1 (6 bases). The V end lost 0 bases, the J end lost 7 bases, and 13 bases lay between the germline ends. The CDR3 is made up of 16 amino acids. Germline values: CDR1 SEHNR, CDR2 FQNEAQ (reference sequence). DNA for the CDR3: TGTGCCAGCAGCTTAGCATCGGGTAGGGGGAATTCACCCCTCCACTTT. Its translation: CASSLASGRGNSPLHF. The full variable domain, rest sourced from reference TRBV7-9 and TRBJ1-6, is DTGVSQNPRHKITKRGQNVTFRCDPISEHNRLYWYRQTLGQGPEFLTYFQNEAQLEKSRLLSDRFSAERPKGSFSTLEIQRTEQGDSAMYLCASSLASGRGNSPLHFGNGTRLTVT.

V and J are TRBV3-1 (or the pseudogene TRBV3-2) and TRBJ1-1; D uncertain. Germline CDR1 reads LGHDT; CDR2 reads YNNKEL (reference sequence). This CDR3 comprises 14 residues. V lost 2 bases and J lost 5, with 12 bases in between. CDR3 nucleotide sequence: TGTGCCAGCAGCCAAAGGGAGTTTAGAACTGAAGCTTTCTTT. It is translated as CASSQREFRTEAFF.